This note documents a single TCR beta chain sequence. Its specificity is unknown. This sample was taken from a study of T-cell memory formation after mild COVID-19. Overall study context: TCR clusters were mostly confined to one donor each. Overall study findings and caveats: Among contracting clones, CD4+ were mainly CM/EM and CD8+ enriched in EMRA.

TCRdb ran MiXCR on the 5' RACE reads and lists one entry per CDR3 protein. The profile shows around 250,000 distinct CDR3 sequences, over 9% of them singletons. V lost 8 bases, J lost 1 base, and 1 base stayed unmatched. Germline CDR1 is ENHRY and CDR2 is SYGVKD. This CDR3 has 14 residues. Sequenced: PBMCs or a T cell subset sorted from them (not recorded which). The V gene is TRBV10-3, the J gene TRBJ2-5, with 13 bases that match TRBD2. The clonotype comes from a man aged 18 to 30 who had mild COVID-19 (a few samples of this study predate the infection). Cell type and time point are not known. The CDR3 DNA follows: TGTGCCATCGGACTAGCGGGGGTCCAAGAGACCCAGTACTTC. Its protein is CAIGLAGVQETQYF.